This T cell receptor beta chain originates from a study of blood T cell repertoires in COVID-19. Study-level background: Specimens from acute and convalescent COVID-19 originated in the United States, Italy and Spain. In each case, the material was cDNA or gDNA derived from T cells, B-cell-depleted T cells, or PBMCs.

The length of the CDR3 is 16 residues. V lost 6 bases, J lost 0 bases, and 15 bases lay in between. Germline CDR1 and CDR2: MNHEY and SVGEGT. Under the authors' procedure: How many nucleated cells were present was estimated from reference gene primer amplification. Clones were sequenced by immunoSEQ multiplex PCR, and TCRdb holds only the in-frame ones, with some missing. D and trimming come from the DNA, and the V and J calls and clone size come from that table. Seen here are around 310,000 clones, 89% observed once, and the top ten hold roughly an eighth. The genes are TRBV6-2 or TRBV6-3 and TRBJ1-3; D is uncertain. Sequencing was done on a sample of peripheral blood. The receptor comes from an older woman with acute or convalescent COVID-19. The CDR3 region is CASSLEVTSSGNTIYF. In DNA, the CDR3 is TGTGCCAGCAGCCTCGAGGTCACCAGCTCTGGAAACACCATATATTTT.